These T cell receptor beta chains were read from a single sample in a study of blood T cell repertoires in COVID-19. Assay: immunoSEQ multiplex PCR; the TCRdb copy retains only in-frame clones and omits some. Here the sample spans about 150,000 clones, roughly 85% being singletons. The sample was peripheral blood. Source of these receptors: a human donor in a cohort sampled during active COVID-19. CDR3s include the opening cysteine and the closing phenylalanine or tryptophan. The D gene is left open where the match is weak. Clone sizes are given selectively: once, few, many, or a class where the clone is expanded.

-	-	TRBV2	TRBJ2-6	TGTGCCAGCAGATTTCAGCGTTCCCCTGGGGCCAACGTCCTGACTTTC	CASRFQRSPGANVLTF
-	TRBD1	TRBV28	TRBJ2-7	TGTGCCAGCAGTCAGACGGGGGGACAGGGGTTTACGTACGAGCAGTACTTC	CASSQTGGQGFTYEQYF
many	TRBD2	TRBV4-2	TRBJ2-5	TGTGCCAGCAGCCAAGATATGGTAGCGGGATCCCAAGAGACCCAGTACTTC	CASSQDMVAGSQETQYF
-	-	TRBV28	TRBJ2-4	TGTGCCAGCAGTTTACATCGGGACTCCATTCAGTACTTC	CASSLHRDSIQYF
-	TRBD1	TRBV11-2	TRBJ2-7	TGTGCCAGCAGCCGGAACAGGGGGCGCGACGAGCAGTACTTC	CASSRNRGRDEQYF
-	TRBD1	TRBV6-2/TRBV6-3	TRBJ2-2	TGTGCCAGCAGCCTTCAGGGGGACACCGGGGAGCTGTTTTTT	CASSLQGDTGELFF
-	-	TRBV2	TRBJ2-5	TGTGCCAGCAGTTTACAGGCTTTCCTGGAGACCCAGTACTTC	CASSLQAFLETQYF
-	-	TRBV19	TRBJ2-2	TGTGCCAGTAGTATATCGGCCGGGGAGCTGTTTTTT	CASSISAGELFF
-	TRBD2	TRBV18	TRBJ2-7	TGTGCCAGCTCACCAGGGGGGGGATTGTCCTACGAGCAGTACTTC	CASSPGGGLSYEQYF
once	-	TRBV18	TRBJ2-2	TGTGCCAGCTCACCCCCGGGCGGGTCGAACACCGGGGAGCTGTTTTTT	CASSPPGGSNTGELFF
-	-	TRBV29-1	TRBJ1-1	TGCAGCGTCGGAACGTTGGTGAGGGGGAGAAGGACTGAAGCTTTCTTT	CSVGTLVRGRRTEAFF
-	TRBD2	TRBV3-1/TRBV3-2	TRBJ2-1	TGTGCCAGCAGCCCGGGACTAGCGGGGACCTCTAATGAGCAGTTCTTC	CASSPGLAGTSNEQFF
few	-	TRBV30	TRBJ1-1	TGTGCCCTCGAGTCGCTTTTTCCGCAAGCTTTCTTT	CALESLFPQAFF
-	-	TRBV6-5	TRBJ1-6	TGTGCCAGCAGACTGGACAGTTCATATAATTCACCCCTCCACTTT	CASRLDSSYNSPLHF
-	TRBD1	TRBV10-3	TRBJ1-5	TGTGCCGTTCGGGGAGCCGGGACAGGGTTGGATCAGCCCCAGCATTTT	CAVRGAGTGLDQPQHF
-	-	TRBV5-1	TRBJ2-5	TGCGCCAGCAGCCTACAAGGGGGTCAAGAGACCCAGTACTTC	CASSLQGGQETQYF
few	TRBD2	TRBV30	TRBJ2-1	TGTGCCTGCACTAGCGGGAGGGCCCCCGGCAATGAGCAGTTCTTC	CACTSGRAPGNEQFF
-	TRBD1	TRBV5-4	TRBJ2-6	TGTGCCAGCAGCAAACAGGGGGCGGACGTCCTGACTTTC	CASSKQGADVLTF
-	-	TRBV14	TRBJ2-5	TGTGCCAGCAGTCACCTCGAGGCCCTGAGGGAGACCCAGTACTTC	CASSHLEALRETQYF
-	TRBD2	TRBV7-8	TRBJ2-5	TGTGCCAGCAGCTTAGAACTAGCGGGAGGCCAAGAGACCCAGTACTTC	CASSLELAGGQETQYF
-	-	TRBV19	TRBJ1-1	TGTGCCAGTACCAATCGTCAAGCGAACACTGAAGCTTTCTTT	CASTNRQANTEAFF
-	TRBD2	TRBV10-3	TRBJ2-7	TGTGCCAGTATGGCTAGCGGGGACTACGAGCAGTACTTC	CASMASGDYEQYF
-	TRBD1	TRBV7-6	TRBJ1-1	TGTGCCAGCAGCTTAGGACAGGGGAACACTGAAGCTTTCTTT	CASSLGQGNTEAFF
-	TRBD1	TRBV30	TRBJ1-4	TGTGCCTGGAGTGTAGGGACAGAGAATGAAAAACTGTTTTTT	CAWSVGTENEKLFF
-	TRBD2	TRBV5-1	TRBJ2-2	TGCGCCAGCAGCCCTGCCCCCACTAGCGGGAGGTCCGGGGAGCTGTTTTTT	CASSPAPTSGRSGELFF
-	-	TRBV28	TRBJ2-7	TGTGCCAGCAGTTTATATCGGGGGAGCTCCTACGAGCAGTACTTC	CASSLYRGSSYEQYF